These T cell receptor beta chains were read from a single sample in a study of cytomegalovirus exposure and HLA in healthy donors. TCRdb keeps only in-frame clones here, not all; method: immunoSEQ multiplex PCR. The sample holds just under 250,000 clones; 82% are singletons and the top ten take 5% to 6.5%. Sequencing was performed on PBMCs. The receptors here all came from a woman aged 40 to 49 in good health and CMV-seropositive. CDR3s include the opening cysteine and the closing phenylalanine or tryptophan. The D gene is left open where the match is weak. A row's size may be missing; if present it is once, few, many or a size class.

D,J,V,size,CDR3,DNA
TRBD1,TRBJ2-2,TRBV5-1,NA,CASSFRGQTNTGELFF,TGCGCCAGCAGCTTTAGGGGACAGACAAACACCGGGGAGCTGTTTTTT
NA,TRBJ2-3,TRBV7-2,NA,CASSRAPGGAPTDTQYF,TGTGCCAGCAGCCGAGCCCCGGGGGGCGCCCCCACAGATACGCAGTATTTT
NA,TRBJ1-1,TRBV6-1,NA,CASTRRVPATEAFF,TGTGCCAGCACCAGACGGGTCCCGGCCACTGAAGCTTTCTTT
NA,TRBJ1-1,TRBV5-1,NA,CASSLLQQRDTEAFF,TGCGCCAGCAGCCTTTTACAACAGAGGGACACTGAAGCTTTCTTT
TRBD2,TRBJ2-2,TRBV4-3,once,CASSRTSGNTGELFF,TGCGCCAGCAGCCGGACTAGCGGGAACACCGGGGAGCTGTTTTTT
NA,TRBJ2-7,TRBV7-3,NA,CASSLLPSDGEQYF,TGTGCCAGCAGCTTACTCCCTAGCGACGGTGAGCAGTACTTC
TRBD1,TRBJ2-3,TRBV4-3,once,CASSLDRGADTQYF,TGCGCCAGCAGCCTCGACAGGGGGGCAGATACGCAGTATTTT
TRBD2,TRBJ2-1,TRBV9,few,CASSQSGRAYNEQFF,TGTGCCAGCAGCCAGAGCGGGAGGGCCTACAATGAGCAGTTCTTC
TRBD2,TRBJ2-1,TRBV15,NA,CATSSRGGRGSNEQFF,TGTGCCACCAGCTCTCGGGGGGGCCGTGGGAGCAATGAGCAGTTCTTC
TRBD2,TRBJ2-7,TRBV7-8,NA,CASSSPSGRAEGYEQYF,TGTGCCAGCAGCTCCCCTAGCGGGAGGGCCGAGGGTTACGAGCAGTACTTC
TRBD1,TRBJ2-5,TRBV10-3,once,CAIKDGQGAETQYF,TGTGCCATCAAAGACGGCCAGGGGGCTGAGACCCAGTACTTC
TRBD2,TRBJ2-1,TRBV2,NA,CASSQEAGVGYNEQFF,TGTGCCAGCAGTCAGGAAGCGGGAGTGGGCTACAATGAGCAGTTCTTC
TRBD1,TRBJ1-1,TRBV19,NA,CASSKGGATEAFF,TGTGCCAGTAGTAAAGGGGGCGCAACTGAAGCTTTCTTT
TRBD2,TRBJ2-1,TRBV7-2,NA,CASSLREGSTYNEQFF,TGTGCCAGCAGTTTGCGGGAGGGGTCGACCTACAATGAGCAGTTCTTC
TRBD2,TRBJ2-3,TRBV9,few,CASSVTSGPDTQYF,TGTGCCAGCAGCGTTACTAGCGGTCCAGATACGCAGTATTTT
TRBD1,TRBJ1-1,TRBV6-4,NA,CASSRTGNTEAFF,TGTGCCAGCAGCAGGACAGGGAACACTGAAGCTTTCTTT
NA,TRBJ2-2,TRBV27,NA,CASSLGAANTGELFF,TGTGCCAGCAGTTTAGGGGCAGCGAACACCGGGGAGCTGTTTTTT
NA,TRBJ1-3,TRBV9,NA,CASSVVGSSGNTIYF,TGTGCCAGCAGCGTAGTCGGGAGCTCTGGAAACACCATATATTTT
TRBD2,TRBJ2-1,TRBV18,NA,CASSPGTRNNEQFF,TGTGCCAGCTCACCAGGGACTAGGAACAATGAGCAGTTCTTC
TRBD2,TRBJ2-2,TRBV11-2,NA,CASRLLGGGNTGELFF,TGTGCCAGCAGACTACTGGGCGGGGGGAACACCGGGGAGCTGTTTTTT
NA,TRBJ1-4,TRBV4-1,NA,CASGQDQGGNEKLFF,TGCGCCAGCGGCCAAGATCAGGGCGGTAATGAAAAACTGTTTTTT
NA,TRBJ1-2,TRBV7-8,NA,CASSLLTAVGADGYTF,TGTGCCAGCAGCTTATTAACCGCGGTGGGGGCCGATGGCTACACCTTC
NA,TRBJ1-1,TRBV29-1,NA,CSVWQGQRWDTEAFF,TGCAGCGTTTGGCAGGGGCAGAGATGGGACACTGAAGCTTTCTTT
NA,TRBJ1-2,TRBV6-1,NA,CASSPHRDYGYTF,TGTGCCAGCAGCCCCCACAGGGACTATGGCTACACCTTC
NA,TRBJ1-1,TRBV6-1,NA,CASTREVNLNTEAFF,TGTGCCAGCACCCGAGAGGTCAATTTGAACACTGAAGCTTTCTTT
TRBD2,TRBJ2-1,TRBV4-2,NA,CASSQEFGLAGGYNEQFF,TGTGCCAGCAGCCAAGAGTTCGGGCTAGCGGGGGGCTACAATGAGCAGTTCTTC
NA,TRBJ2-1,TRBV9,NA,CASSPITGEQFF,TGTGCCAGCAGCCCGATCACCGGGGAGCAGTTCTTC
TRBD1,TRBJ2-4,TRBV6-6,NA,CASSRTGVENIQYF,TGTGCCAGCAGCCGCACAGGGGTCGAAAACATTCAGTACTTC
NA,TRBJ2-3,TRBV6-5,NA,CASGGPSDTQYF,TGTGCCAGCGGAGGGCCCTCAGATACGCAGTATTTT
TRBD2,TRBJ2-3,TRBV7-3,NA,CASSRTSGATDTQYF,TGTGCCAGCAGCCGGACTAGCGGGGCAACAGATACGCAGTATTTT
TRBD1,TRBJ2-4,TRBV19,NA,CASSITGDTKNIQYF,TGTGCCAGTAGTATAACAGGGGACACCAAAAACATTCAGTACTTC
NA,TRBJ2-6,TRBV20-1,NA,CSAPRANVLTF,TGCAGTGCCCCCAGAGCCAACGTCCTGACTTTC
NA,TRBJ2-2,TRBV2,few,CASEKRGSTGELFF,TGTGCCAGCGAAAAGCGAGGGTCCACCGGGGAGCTGTTTTTT
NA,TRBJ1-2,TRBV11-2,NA,CASSLDRGVGANYGYTF,TGTGCCAGCAGCTTAGATAGGGGAGTGGGGGCGAACTATGGCTACACCTTC
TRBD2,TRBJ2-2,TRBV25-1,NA,CASSEYIAGVGVAGELFF,TGTGCCAGCAGTGAATATATAGCGGGGGTAGGGGTCGCCGGGGAGCTGTTTTTT
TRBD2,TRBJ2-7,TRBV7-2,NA,CASSLDTGGTPYEQYF,TGTGCCAGCAGCTTAGATACGGGGGGAACCCCTTACGAGCAGTACTTC
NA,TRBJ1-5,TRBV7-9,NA,CASSLDGNSNQPQHF,TGTGCCAGCAGCTTAGACGGGAATAGCAATCAGCCCCAGCATTTT
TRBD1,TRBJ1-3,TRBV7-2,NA,CASSRQGDLNSGNTIYF,TGTGCCAGCAGCCGACAGGGGGACCTAAACTCTGGAAACACCATATATTTT
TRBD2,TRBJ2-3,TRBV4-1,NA,CASRRGGTSGHGGTDTQYF,TGCGCCAGCAGGAGGGGTGGGACTAGCGGACACGGGGGCACAGATACGCAGTATTTT
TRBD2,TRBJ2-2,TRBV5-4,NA,CASSLASGGAFGELFF,TGTGCCAGCAGCTTGGCCAGCGGGGGGGCGTTCGGGGAGCTGTTTTTT
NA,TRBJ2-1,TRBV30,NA,CAWSISYNEQFF,TGTGCCTGGAGTATTTCTTACAATGAGCAGTTCTTC
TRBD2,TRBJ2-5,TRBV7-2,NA,CASSKREGETQYF,TGTGCCAGCAGCAAGCGGGAGGGCGAGACCCAGTACTTC
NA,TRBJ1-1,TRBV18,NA,CASSPRATDTEAFF,TGTGCCAGCTCACCCAGGGCGACGGACACTGAAGCTTTCTTT
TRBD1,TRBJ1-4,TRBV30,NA,CAWEAGQGEKLFF,TGTGCCTGGGAGGCCGGACAGGGTGAAAAACTGTTTTTT
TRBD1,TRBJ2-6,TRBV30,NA,CAWSVLFRGLSGANVLTF,TGTGCCTGGAGTGTACTGTTCAGGGGGCTATCTGGGGCCAACGTCCTGACTTTC
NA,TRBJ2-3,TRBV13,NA,CASSLVSDTQYF,TGTGCCAGCAGCTTAGTTTCGGATACGCAGTATTTT
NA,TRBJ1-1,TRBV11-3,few,CASSLDSPNTEAFF,TGTGCCAGCAGCTTAGACAGTCCCAACACTGAAGCTTTCTTT
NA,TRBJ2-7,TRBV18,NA,CASSLRPRGATFSPYEQYF,TGTGCCAGCTCACTGCGACCCCGGGGGGCTACTTTTTCACCCTACGAGCAGTACTTC
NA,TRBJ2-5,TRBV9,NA,CASSAGPQETQYF,TGTGCCAGCAGCGCGGGTCCACAAGAGACCCAGTACTTC
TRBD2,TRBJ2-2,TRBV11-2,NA,CASSLGLGGELFF,TGTGCCAGCAGCCTCGGACTAGGCGGGGAGCTGTTTTTT
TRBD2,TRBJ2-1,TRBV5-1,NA,CASSLGTSGTYNEQFF,TGCGCCAGCAGCTTGGGGACTAGCGGCACCTACAATGAGCAGTTCTTC
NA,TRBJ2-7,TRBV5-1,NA,CASSLDPRGRSYEQYF,TGCGCCAGCAGCTTGGACCCTAGAGGCAGATCCTACGAGCAGTACTTC
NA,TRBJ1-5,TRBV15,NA,CATSRTGPSQPQHF,TGTGCCACCAGCAGGACAGGACCTAGTCAGCCCCAGCATTTT
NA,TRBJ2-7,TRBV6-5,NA,CASSRDLESSYEQYF,TGTGCCAGCAGTCGAGACTTAGAAAGCTCCTACGAGCAGTACTTC
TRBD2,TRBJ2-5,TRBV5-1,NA,CASSLGGTSGGFQETQYF,TGCGCCAGCAGCTTGGGAGGGACTAGCGGGGGTTTCCAAGAGACCCAGTACTTC